These T cell receptor beta chains were read from a single sample in a study of a mutant IDH1 vaccine in newly diagnosed glioma. Method: immunoSEQ multiplex PCR; TCRdb's copy keeps in-frame clones and lacks some. The sample yields some 120,000 clones, around 80% seen once. Their recognized antigens are unknown. The specimen was PBMCs, collected from a glioma patient whose treatment included an IDH1 peptide vaccine. The receptors derive from a man aged 35-49 years with glioma. CDR3s include the opening cysteine and the closing phenylalanine or tryptophan. Fields, in order: D gene, J gene, clone size, V gene, CDR3 DNA, CDR3 protein. A D gene is named only where the DNA matches it firmly. The listing skips clone size in some rows; elsewhere it reads once, few, many or a size class.

>-|TRBJ1-5|-|TRBV14
TGTGCCAGCAGCCAAGGCCAGGGCCCTAATCAGCCCCAGCATTTT
CASSQGQGPNQPQHF
>-|TRBJ2-2|few|TRBV5-6
TGTGCCAGCGACTTCGGAGGCGGGGAGCTGTTTTTT
CASDFGGGELFF
>-|TRBJ2-4|-|TRBV7-2
TGTGCCAGCAGCTTAGTGGGAGTAAGCAAAAACATTCAGTACTTC
CASSLVGVSKNIQYF
>-|TRBJ1-2|-|TRBV29-1
TGCAGCGCGCCTCTACAGGGCTACTATGGCTACACCTTC
CSAPLQGYYGYTF
>-|TRBJ1-2|-|TRBV5-5
TGTGCCAGCAGCTTGGGGCAGGAAATATATGGCTACACCTTC
CASSLGQEIYGYTF
>-|TRBJ2-7|-|TRBV28
TGTGCCAGCAGTCCACAGGACGAGCAGTACTTC
CASSPQDEQYF
>TRBD1|TRBJ2-7|-|TRBV4-1
TGCGCCAGCAGCCAATCCGGGACAGGGGCTTACGAGCAGTACTTC
CASSQSGTGAYEQYF
>-|TRBJ2-5|-|TRBV2
TGTGCCAGCAGTGTAAACAGGGTTAATTTTGAGACCCAGTACTTC
CASSVNRVNFETQYF
>TRBD2|TRBJ2-7|-|TRBV5-4
TGCGCCAGCAGCCAAGAAACTAGCGGGATCTACGAGCAGTACTTC
CASSQETSGIYEQYF
>-|TRBJ2-3|-|TRBV7-8
TGTGCCAGCAGCCGTGACAGCCGGGGCACAGATACGCAGTATTTT
CASSRDSRGTDTQYF